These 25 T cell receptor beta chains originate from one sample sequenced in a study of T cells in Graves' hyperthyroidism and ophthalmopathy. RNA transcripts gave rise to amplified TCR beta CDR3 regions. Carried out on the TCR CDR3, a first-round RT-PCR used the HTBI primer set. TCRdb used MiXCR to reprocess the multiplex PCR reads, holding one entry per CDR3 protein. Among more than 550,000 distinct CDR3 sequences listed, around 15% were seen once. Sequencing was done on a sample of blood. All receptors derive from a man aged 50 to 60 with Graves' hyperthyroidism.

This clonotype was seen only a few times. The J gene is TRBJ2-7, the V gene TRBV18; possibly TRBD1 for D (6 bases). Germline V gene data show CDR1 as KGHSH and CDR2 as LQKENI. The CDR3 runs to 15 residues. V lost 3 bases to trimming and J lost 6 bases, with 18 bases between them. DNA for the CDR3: TGTGCCAGCTCACCTACCGGGACCCAACAGGGCGAGCAGTACTTC. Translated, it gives CASSPTGTQQGEQYF. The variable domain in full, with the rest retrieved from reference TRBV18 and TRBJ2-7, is NAGVMQNPRHLVRRRGQEARLRCSPMKGHSHVYWYRQLPEEGLKFMVYLQKENIIDESGMPKERFSAEFPKEGPSILRIQQVVRGDSAAYFCASSPTGTQQGEQYFGPGTRLTVT.

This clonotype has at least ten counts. CDR3 bases: TGTGCCAGCTCACCTTCTAGCGGGAGCACAGATACGCAGTATTTT. Translated: CASSPSSGSTDTQYF. The chain employs TRBV18 and TRBJ2-3; 8 nucleotides agree with TRBD2. The CDR3 runs to 15 residues. The germline CDR1 and CDR2 sequences are KGHSH and LQKENI. V shed 3 bases and J 0 bases; nucleotides not matched to a gene: 2.

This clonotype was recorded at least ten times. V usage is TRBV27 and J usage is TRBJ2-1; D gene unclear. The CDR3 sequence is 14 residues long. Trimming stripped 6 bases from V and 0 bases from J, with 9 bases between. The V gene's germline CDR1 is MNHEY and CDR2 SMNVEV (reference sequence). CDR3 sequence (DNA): TGTGCCAGCAGCCCGATTAGCTCCTACAATGAGCAGTTCTTC. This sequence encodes CASSPISSYNEQFF.

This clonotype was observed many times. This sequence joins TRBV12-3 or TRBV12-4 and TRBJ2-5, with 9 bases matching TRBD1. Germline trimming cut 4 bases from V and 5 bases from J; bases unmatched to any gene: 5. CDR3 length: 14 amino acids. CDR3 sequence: CASSSHRGLETQYF. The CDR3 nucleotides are TGTGCCAGCAGTTCCCACAGGGGGCTGGAGACCCAGTACTTC.

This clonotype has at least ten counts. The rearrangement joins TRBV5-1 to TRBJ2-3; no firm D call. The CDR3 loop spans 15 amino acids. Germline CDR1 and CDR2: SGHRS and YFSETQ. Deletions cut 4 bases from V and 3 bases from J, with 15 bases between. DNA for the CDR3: TGCGCCAGCAGCCCCCTTGATGAAGGAACAGATACGCAGTATTTT. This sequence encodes CASSPLDEGTDTQYF.

The chain's CDR3 is CSARDSSRGTYNEQFF. The CDR3 DNA sequence: TGCAGTGCTAGAGATAGTAGTCGGGGCACCTACAATGAGCAGTTCTTC. The genes are TRBV20-1 and TRBJ2-1; possibly TRBD1 or TRBD2 for D (5 bases each). Deletions cut 0 bases from V and 2 bases from J, with 14 bases between. The CDR3 has 16 amino acids. Germline CDR1 is DFQATT and CDR2 is SNEGSKA (reference sequence).

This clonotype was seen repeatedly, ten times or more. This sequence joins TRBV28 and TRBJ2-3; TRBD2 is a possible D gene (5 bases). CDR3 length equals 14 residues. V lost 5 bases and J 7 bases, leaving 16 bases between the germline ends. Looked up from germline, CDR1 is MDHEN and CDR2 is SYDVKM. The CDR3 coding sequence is TGTGCCAGCAGTCGGGGTAGGGCTCGTCATACGCAGTATTTT. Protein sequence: CASSRGRARHTQYF.

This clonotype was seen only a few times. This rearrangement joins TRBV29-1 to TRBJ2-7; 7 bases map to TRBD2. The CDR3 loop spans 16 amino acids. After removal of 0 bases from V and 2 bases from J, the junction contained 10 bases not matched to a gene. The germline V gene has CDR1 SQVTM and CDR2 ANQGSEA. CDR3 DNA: TGCAGCGTTGAAGATCTTGGGAGGGGACCTCCCTACGAGCAGTACTTC. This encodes CSVEDLGRGPPYEQYF.

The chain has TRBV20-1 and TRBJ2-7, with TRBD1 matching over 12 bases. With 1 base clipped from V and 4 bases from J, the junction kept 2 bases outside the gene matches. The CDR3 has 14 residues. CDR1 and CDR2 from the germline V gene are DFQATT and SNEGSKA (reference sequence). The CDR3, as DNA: TGCAGTGCTAGAGGGGACAGGGGGCGTTACGAGCAGTACTTC. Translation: CSARGDRGRYEQYF.

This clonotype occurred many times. CDR3 DNA: TGTGCCAGCAGCTTATCCCCCTGGGGAACTAGCGGGAGACGAAGGGAGCAGTACTTC. It codes for CASSLSPWGTSGRRREQYF. The genes are TRBV13 and TRBJ2-7; TRBD2 matches at 11 bases. Trimming at V came to 2 bases and at J to 7 bases, leaving 19 bases not matched to a gene. This CDR3 comprises 19 residues. Germline V gives CDR1 PRHDT, CDR2 FYEKMQ (reference sequence).

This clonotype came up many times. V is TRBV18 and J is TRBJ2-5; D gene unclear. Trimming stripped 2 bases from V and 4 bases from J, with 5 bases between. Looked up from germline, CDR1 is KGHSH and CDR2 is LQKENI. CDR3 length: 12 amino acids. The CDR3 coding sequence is TGTGCCAGCTCACCAATTGGAGAGACCCAGTACTTC. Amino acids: CASSPIGETQYF.

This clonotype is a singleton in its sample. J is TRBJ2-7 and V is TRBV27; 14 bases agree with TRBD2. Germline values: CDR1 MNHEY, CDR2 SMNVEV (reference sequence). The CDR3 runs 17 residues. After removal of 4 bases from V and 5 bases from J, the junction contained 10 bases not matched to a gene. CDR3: CASSSTRLAGGPDEQYF. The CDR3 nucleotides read TGTGCCAGCAGTTCCACCAGACTAGCGGGAGGGCCTGACGAGCAGTACTTC.

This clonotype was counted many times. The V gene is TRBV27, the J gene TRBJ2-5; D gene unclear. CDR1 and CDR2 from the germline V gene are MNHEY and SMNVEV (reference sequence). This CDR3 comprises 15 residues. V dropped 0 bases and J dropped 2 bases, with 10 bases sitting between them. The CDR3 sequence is CASSLSRQRQETQYF. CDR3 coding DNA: TGTGCCAGCAGTTTATCGAGGCAGAGACAAGAGACCCAGTACTTC.

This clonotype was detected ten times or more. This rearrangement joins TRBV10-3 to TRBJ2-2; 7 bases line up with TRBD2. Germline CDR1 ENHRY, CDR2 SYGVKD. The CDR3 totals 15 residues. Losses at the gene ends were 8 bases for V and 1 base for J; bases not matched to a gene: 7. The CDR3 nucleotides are TGTGCCATCGGAGCTAGCGGAAAGAACACCGGGGAGCTGTTTTTT. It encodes CAIGASGKNTGELFF.

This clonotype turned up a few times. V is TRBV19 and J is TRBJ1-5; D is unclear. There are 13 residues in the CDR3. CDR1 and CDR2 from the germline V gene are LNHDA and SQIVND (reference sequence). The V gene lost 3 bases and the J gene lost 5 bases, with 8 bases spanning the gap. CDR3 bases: TGTGCCAGTAGTATCCAATCTTATCAGCCCCAGCATTTT. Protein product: CASSIQSYQPQHF.

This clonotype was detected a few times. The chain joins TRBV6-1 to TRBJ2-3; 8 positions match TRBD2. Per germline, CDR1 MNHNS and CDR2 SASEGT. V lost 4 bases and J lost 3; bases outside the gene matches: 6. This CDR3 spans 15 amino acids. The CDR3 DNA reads TGTGCCAGCAGTGGCGACGGGGGGGCAACAGATACGCAGTATTTT. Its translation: CASSGDGGATDTQYF.

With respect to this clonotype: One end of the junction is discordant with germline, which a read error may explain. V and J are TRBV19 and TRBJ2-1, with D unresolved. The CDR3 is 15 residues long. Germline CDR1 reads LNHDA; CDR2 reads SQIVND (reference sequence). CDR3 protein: CAGSLLGSSYNEQFF. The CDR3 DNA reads TGTGCCGGTAGCCTCCTTGGTAGCTCCTACAATGAGCAGTTCTTC. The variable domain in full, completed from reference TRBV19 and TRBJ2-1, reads DGGITQSPKYLFRKEGQNVTLSCEQNLNHDAMYWYRQDPGQGLRLIYYSQIVNDFQKGDIAEGYSVSREKKESFPLTVTSAQKNPTAFYLCAGSLLGSSYNEQFFGPGTRLTVL.

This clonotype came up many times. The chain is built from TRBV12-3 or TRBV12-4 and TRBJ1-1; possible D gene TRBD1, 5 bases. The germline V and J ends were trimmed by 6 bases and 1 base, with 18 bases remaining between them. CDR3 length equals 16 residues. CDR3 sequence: CASSFVAGTANTEAFF. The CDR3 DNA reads TGTGCCAGCAGCTTCGTTGCGGGGACGGCGAACACTGAAGCTTTCTTT.

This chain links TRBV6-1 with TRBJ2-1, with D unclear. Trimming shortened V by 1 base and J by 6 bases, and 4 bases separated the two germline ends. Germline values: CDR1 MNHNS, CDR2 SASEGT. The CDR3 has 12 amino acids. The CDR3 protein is CASSEGGNEQFF. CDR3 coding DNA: TGTGCCAGCAGTGAAGGGGGCAATGAGCAGTTCTTC.

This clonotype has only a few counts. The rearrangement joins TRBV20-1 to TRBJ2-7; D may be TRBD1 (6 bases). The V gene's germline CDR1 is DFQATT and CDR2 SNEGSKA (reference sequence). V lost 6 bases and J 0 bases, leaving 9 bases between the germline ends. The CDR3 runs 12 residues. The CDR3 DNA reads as TGCAGTGCCGAGGACAGCTCCTACGAGCAGTACTTC. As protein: CSAEDSSYEQYF.

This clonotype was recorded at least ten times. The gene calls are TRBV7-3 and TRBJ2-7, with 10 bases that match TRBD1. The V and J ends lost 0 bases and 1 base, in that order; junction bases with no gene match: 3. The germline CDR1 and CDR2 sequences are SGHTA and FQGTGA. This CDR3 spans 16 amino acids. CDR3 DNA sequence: TGTGCCAGCAGCTTAACGGGGGGACAGGGGTCCTACGAGCAGTACTTC. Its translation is CASSLTGGQGSYEQYF.

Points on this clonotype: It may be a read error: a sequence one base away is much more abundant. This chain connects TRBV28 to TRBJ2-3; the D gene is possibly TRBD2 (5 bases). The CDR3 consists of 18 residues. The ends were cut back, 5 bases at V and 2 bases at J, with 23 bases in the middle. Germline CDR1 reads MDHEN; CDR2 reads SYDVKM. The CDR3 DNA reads TGTGCCAGCAGTAAACGAAGGACTTGGGCTAGCTACACAGATACGCAGTATTTT. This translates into CASSKRRTWASYTDTQYF.

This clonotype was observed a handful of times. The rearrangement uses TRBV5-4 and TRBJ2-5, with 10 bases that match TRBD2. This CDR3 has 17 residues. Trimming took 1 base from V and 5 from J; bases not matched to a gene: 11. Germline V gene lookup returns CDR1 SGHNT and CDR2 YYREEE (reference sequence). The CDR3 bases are TGTGCCAGCAGCTTGAGCCTAGCGGGAGACGGAGGCGAGACCCAGTACTTC. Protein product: CASSLSLAGDGGETQYF.

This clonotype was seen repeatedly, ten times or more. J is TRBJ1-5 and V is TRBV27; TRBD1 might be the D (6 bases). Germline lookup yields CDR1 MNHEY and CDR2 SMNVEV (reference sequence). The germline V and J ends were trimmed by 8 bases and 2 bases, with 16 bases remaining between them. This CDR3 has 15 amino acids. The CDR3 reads CASRPGQGGNQPQHF. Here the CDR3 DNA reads TGTGCCAGCCGACCGGGACAAGGGGGCAATCAGCCCCAGCATTTT.

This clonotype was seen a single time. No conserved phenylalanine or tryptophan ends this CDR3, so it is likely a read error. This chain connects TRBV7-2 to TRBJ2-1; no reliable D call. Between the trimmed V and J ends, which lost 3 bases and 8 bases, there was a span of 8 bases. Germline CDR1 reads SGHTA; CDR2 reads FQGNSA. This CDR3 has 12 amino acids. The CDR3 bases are TGTGCCAGCAGCTTTTGGCCGGATGAGCAGTTCCTC. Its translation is CASSFWPDEQFL.